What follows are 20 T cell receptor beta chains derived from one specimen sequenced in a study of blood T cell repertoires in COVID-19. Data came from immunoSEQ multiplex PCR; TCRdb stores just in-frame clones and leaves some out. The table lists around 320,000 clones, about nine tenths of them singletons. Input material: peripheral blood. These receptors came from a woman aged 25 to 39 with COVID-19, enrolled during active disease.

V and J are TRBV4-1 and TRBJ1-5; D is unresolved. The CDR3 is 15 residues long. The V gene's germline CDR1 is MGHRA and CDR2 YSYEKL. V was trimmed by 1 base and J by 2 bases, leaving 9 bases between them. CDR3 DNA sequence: TGCGCCAGCAGCCAAGGGGCGAACGGCAATCAGCCCCAGCATTTT. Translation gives CASSQGANGNQPQHF.

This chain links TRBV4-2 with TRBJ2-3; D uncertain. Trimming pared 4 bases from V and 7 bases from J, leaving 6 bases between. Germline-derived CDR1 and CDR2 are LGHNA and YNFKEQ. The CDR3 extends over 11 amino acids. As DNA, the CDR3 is TGTGCCAGCAGCCGCGAGAATACGCAGTATTTT. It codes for CASSRENTQYF.

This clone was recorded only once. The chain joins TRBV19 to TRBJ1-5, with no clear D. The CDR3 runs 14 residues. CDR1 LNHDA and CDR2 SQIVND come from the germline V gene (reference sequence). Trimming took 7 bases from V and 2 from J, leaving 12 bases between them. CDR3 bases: TGTGCCAGTACGTATATAGTTGGCAATCAGCCCCAGCATTTT. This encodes CASTYIVGNQPQHF.

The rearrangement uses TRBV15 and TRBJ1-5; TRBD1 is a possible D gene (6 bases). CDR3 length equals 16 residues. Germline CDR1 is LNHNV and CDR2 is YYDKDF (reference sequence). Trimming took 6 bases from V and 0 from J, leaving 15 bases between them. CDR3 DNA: TGTGCCACCAGTACAGACAGGCCCTATAGCAATCAGCCCCAGCATTTT. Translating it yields CATSTDRPYSNQPQHF.

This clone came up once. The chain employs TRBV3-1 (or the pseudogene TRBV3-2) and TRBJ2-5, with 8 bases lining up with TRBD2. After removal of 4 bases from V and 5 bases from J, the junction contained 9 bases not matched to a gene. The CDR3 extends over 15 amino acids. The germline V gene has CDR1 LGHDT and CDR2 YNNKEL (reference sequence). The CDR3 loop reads CASSPIAGRGETQYF. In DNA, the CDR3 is TGTGCCAGCAGCCCAATAGCGGGGCGGGGGGAGACCCAGTACTTC.

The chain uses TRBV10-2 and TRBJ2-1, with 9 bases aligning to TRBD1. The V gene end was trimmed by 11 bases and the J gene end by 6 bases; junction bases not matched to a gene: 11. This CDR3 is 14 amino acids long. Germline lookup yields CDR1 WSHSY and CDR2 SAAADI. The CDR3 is CAGKPGTGINEQFF. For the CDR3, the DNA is TGCGCCGGCAAGCCCGGGACAGGGATCAATGAGCAGTTCTTC.

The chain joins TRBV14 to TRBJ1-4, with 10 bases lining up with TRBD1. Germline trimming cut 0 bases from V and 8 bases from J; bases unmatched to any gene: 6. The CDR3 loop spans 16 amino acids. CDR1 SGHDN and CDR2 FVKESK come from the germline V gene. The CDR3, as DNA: TGTGCCAGCAGCCAAGATTTGGGACAGGGGTACGAAAAACTGTTTTTT. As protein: CASSQDLGQGYEKLFF.

The CDR3 nucleotides read TGTGCCAGCAGCTTGGCAGGCGGGGGCTATGGCTACACCTTC. It translates to CASSLAGGGYGYTF. The chain is built from TRBV7-9 and TRBJ1-2, with D possibly matching TRBD1 (5 bases). Looked up from germline, CDR1 is SEHNR and CDR2 is FQNEAQ (reference sequence). The CDR3 is made up of 14 amino acids. V dropped 3 bases and J dropped 4 bases, with 12 bases sitting between them. The full variable domain, completed using reference TRBV7-9 and TRBJ1-2, is DTGVSQNPRHKITKRGQNVTFRCDPISEHNRLYWYRQTLGQGPEFLTYFQNEAQLEKSRLLSDRFSAERPKGSFSTLEIQRTEQGDSAMYLCASSLAGGGYGYTFGSGTRLTVV.

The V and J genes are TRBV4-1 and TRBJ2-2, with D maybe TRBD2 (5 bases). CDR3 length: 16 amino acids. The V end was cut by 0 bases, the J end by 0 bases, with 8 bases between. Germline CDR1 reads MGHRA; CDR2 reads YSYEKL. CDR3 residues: CASSQEPSPNTGELFF. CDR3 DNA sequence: TGCGCCAGCAGCCAAGAACCTAGCCCGAACACCGGGGAGCTGTTTTTT.

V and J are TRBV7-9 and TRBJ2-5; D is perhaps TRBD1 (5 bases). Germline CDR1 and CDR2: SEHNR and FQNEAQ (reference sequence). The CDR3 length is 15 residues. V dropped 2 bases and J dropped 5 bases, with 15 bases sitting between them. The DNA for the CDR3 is TGTGCCAGCAGCTTACCAAAGGGGCCCCGGGAGACCCAGTACTTC. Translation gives CASSLPKGPRETQYF.

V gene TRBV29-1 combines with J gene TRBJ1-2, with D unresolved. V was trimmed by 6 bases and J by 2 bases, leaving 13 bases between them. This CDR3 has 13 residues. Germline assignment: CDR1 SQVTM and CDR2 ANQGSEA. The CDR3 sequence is CSVALQSNYGYTF. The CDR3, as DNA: TGCAGCGTCGCCTTACAGTCCAACTATGGCTACACCTTC.

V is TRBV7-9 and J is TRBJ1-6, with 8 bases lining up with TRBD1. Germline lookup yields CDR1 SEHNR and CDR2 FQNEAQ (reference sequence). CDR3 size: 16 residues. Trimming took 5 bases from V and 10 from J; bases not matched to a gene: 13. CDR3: CASSGLRTGPGSPLHF. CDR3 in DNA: TGTGCCAGCAGCGGACTACGGACAGGGCCGGGGTCACCCCTCCACTTT. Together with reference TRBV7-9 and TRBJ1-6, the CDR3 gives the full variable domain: DTGVSQNPRHKITKRGQNVTFRCDPISEHNRLYWYRQTLGQGPEFLTYFQNEAQLEKSRLLSDRFSAERPKGSFSTLEIQRTEQGDSAMYLCASSGLRTGPGSPLHFGNGTRLTVT.

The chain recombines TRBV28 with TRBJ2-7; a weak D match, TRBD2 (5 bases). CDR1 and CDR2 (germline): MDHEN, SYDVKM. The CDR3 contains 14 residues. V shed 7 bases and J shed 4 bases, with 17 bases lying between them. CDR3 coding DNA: TGTGCCAGCACTCAAGGACTCTACATATACGAGCAGTACTTC. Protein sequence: CASTQGLYIYEQYF.

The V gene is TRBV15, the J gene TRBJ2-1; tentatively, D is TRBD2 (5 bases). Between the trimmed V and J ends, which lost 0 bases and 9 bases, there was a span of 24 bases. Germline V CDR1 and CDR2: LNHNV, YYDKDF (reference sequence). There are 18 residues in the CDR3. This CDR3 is CATSRDTGWEHIPAEQFF. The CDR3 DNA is TGTGCCACCAGCAGAGATACGGGGTGGGAGCACATACCTGCTGAGCAGTTCTTC.

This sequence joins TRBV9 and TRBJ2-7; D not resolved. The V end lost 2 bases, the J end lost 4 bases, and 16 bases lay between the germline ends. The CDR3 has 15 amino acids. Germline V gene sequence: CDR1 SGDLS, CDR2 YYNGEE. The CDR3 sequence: CASSVALAPGYEQYF. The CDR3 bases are TGTGCCAGCAGCGTTGCCCTGGCCCCCGGGTACGAGCAGTACTTC. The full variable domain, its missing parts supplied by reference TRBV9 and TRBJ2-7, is DSGVTQTPKHLITATGQRVTLRCSPRSGDLSVYWYQQSLDQGLQFLIQYYNGEERAKGNILERFSAQQFPDLHSELNLSSLELGDSALYFCASSVALAPGYEQYFGPGTRLTVT.

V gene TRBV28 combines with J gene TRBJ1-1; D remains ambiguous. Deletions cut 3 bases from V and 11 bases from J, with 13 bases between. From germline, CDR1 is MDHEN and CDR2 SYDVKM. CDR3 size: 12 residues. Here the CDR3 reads CASSFRGNSAFF. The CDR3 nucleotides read TGTGCCAGCAGTTTTCGCGGGAATTCGGCTTTCTTT.

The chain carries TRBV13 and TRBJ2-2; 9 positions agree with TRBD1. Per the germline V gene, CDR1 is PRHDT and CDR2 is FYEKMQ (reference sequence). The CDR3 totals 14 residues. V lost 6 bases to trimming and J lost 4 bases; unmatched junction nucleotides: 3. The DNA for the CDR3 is TGTGCCAGCAGACAGGGGGCCTTCACCGGGGAGCTGTTTTTT. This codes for CASRQGAFTGELFF.

The CDR3 DNA reads as TGTGCCAGCAGCCAAACCGGGACTAGCGACGCTCGCTACCAGGGGACCCAGTACTTC. The encoded protein is CASSQTGTSDARYQGTQYF. The chain carries TRBV7-9 and TRBJ2-5, with 10 bases aligning to TRBD2. The CDR3 consists of 19 residues. J was trimmed by 7 bases and V by 5 bases; bases with no gene match: 22. Germline CDR1 reads SEHNR; CDR2 reads FQNEAQ (reference sequence).

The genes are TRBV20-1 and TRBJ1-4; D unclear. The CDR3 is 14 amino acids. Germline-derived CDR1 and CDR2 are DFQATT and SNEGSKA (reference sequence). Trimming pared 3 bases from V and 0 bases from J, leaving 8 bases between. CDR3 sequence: CSASQRATNEKLFF. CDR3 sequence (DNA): TGCAGTGCTAGTCAGAGGGCAACTAATGAAAAACTGTTTTTT.

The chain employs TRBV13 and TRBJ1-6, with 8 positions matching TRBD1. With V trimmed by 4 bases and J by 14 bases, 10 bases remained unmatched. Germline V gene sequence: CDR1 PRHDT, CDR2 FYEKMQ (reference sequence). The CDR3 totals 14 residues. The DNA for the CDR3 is TGTGCCAGCAGCTCGGGACAGGTTCATCCGACCCTCCACTTT. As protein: CASSSGQVHPTLHF.